These 6 T cell receptor beta chains were sequenced from one sample in a study of human T cells and chemical hapten exposure (dated by TCRdb to the early 2020s). Taken with the paper, the label for time point translates to: patch test 2, 6 weeks after DPC sensitization. The treatment or condition label, as the study defines it: therapeutic diphenylcyclopropenone sensitization with weekly scalp DPC. Preparation of the library involved RACE. The instrument given in TCRdb is NextSeq 500. In TCRdb, the public reads were trimmed at Q25 with fastp and aligned with MiXCR, with productive beta chains retained. Rows are unified per CDR3 protein, each entry keeping the most common DNA and genes. The sample profile shows about 96,000 distinct CDR3 sequences; approximately 8.6% of them were found once. The ten largest clones capture approximately 2.2% of the sample. The sequences come from whole blood, collected in connection with sensitization to the hapten diphenylcyclopropenone (DPC). The source of these receptors is a woman aged 40 to 50 with alopecia areata. Some clones in this sample may be carry-over from other donors' samples.

The sample holds many counts of this clonotype. The chain links TRBV20-1 to TRBJ2-1; D remains ambiguous. The CDR3 spans 12 residues. Germline V gene lookup returns CDR1 DFQATT and CDR2 SNEGSKA (reference sequence). V was trimmed by 8 bases and J by 3 bases, leaving 11 bases between them. The CDR3, as DNA: TGCAGTCCCGGTGGGCTCTACAATGAGCAGTTCTTC. It translates to CSPGGLYNEQFF.

The V call is TRBV29-1, the J call TRBJ2-5; D unclear. The V end lost 1 base, the J end lost 5 bases, and 11 bases lay between the germline ends. Germline V CDR1 and CDR2: SQVTM, ANQGSEA. The CDR3 has 13 amino acids. The CDR3: CSVEGIVGETQYF. The CDR3 DNA is TGCAGCGTTGAAGGGATAGTTGGGGAGACCCAGTACTTC.

This clonotype was recorded a few times. V usage is TRBV6-1 and J usage is TRBJ2-3, with 8 bases fitting TRBD1. From germline, CDR1 is MNHNS and CDR2 SASEGT. V shed 5 bases and J 6 bases; nucleotides not matched to a gene: 4. This CDR3 comprises 13 residues. The CDR3, as DNA: TGTGCCAGCAGTACGACAGGGGTGGATACGCAGTATTTT. It specifies CASSTTGVDTQYF.

Many counts were recorded for this clonotype. V and J are TRBV28 and TRBJ2-3; D unresolved. The CDR3 contains 12 residues. Trimming took 6 bases from V and 13 from J, leaving 17 bases between them. The germline gives CDR1 MDHEN, CDR2 SYDVKM. CDR3 sequence: CASRPPGSIEYF. CDR3 nucleotides: TGTGCCAGCAGGCCCCCGGGTTCGATAGAGTATTTT.

This clonotype was seen ten or more times. The DNA of the CDR3 is TGTGCCACCAGTGATGGGACAGCTGGCACAGATACGCAGTATTTT. This translates into CATSDGTAGTDTQYF. The chain couples TRBV24-1 to TRBJ2-3; the match to TRBD1 covers 7 bases. CDR1 and CDR2 from the germline V gene are KGHDR and SFDVKD. Germline trimming cut 3 bases from V and 1 base from J; bases unmatched to any gene: 3. The length of the CDR3 is 15 residues.

This clonotype was recorded a few times. The chain couples TRBV20-1 to TRBJ2-1; tentative D call: TRBD2 (6 bases). The CDR3 extends over 15 amino acids. Trimming took off 5 bases at V and 4 bases at J, with 18 bases between the two ends. Germline loops: CDR1 DFQATT, CDR2 SNEGSKA (reference sequence). This CDR3 is CSAPDEAGTYNEQFF. The CDR3 coding sequence is TGCAGTGCTCCTGACGAAGCGGGTACATACAATGAGCAGTTCTTC.